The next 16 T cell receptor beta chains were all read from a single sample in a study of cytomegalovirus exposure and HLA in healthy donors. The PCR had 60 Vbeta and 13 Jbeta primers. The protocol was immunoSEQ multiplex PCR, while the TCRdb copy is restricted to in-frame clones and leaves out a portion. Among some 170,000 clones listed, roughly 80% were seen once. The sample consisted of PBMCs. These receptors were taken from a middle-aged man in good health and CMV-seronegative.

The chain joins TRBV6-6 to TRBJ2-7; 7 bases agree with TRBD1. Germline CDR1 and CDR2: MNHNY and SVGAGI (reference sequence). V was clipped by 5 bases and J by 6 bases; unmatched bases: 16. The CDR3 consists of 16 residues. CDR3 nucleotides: TGTGCCAGCAGTCCCCCATCGGCAGGGGGTGATTCCGAGCAGTACTTC. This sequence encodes CASSPPSAGGDSEQYF.

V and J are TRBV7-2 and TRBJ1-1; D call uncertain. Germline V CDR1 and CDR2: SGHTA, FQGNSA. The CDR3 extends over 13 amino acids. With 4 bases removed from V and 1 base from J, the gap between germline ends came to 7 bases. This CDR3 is CASSSRWNTEAFF. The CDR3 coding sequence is TGTGCCAGCAGCTCCAGGTGGAACACTGAAGCTTTCTTT.

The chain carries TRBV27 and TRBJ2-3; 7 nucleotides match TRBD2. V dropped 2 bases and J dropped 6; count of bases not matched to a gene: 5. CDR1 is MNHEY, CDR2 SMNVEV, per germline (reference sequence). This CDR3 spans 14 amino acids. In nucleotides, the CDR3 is TGTGCCAGCAGTTTAAGCGGGGTGGGGGATACGCAGTATTTT. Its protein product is CASSLSGVGDTQYF.

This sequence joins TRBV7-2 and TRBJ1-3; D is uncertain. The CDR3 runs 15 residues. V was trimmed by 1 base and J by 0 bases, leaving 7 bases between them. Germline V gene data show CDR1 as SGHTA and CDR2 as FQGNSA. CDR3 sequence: CASSLGPGSGNTIYF. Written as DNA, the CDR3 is TGTGCCAGCAGCTTAGGTCCGGGCTCTGGAAACACCATATATTTT.

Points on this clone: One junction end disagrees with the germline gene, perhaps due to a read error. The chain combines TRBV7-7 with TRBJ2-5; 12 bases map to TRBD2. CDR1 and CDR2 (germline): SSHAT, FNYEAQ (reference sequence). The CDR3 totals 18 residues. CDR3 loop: CASSLVAASGGARETQYF. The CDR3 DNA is TGTGCTAGCAGCTTAGTGGCGGCTAGCGGGGGGGCCAGAGAGACCCAGTACTTC.

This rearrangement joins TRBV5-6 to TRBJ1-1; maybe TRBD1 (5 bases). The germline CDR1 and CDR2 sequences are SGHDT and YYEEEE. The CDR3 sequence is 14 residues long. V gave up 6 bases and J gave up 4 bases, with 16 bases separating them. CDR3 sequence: CASTNGGGSTEAFF. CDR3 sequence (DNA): TGTGCCAGCACCAACGGGGGGGGTAGCACTGAAGCTTTCTTT.

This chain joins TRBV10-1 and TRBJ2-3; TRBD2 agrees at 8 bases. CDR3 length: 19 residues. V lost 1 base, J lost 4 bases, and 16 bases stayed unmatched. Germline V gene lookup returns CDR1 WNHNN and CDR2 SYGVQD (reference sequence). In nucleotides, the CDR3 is TGCGCCAGCAGTGAGTTTCTTTACGGGGGGGCGGCTAACGCAGATACGCAGTATTTT. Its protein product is CASSEFLYGGAANADTQYF.

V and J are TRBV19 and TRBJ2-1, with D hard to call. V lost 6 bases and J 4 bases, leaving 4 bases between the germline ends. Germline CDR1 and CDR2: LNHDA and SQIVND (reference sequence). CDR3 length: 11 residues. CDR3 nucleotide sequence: TGTGCCAGTAGCTTTTACAATGAGCAGTTCTTC. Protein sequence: CASSFYNEQFF.

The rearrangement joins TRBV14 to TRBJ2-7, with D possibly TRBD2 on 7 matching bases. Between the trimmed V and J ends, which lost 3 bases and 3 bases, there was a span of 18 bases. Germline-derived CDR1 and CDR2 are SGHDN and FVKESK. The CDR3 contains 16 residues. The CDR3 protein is CASSHRGGPLIYEQYF. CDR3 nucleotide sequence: TGTGCCAGCAGCCATAGGGGGGGGCCCCTAATCTACGAGCAGTACTTC. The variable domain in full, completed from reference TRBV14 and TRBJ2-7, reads EAGVTQFPSHSVIEKGQTVTLRCDPISGHDNLYWYRRVMGKEIKFLLHFVKESKQDESGMPNNRFLAERTGGTYSTLKVQPAELEDSGVYFCASSHRGGPLIYEQYFGPGTRLTVT.

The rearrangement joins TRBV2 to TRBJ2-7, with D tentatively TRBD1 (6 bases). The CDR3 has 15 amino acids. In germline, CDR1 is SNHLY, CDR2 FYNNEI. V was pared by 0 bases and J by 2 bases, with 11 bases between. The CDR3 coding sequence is TGTGCCAGCAGTGAAGCGTCAGGGGCCACCTACGAGCAGTACTTC. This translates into CASSEASGATYEQYF.

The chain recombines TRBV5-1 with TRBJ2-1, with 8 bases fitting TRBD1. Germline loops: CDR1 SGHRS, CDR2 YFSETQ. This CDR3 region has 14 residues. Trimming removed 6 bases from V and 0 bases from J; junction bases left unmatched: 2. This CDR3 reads CASTTGGSYNEQFF. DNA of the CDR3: TGCGCCAGCACAACAGGGGGCTCCTACAATGAGCAGTTCTTC.

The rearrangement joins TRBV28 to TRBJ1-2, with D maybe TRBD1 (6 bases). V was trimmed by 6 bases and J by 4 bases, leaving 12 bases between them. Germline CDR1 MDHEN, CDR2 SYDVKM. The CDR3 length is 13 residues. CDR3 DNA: TGTGCCAGCAGCGTCGGACAGATCTATGGCTACACCTTC. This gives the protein CASSVGQIYGYTF.

The CDR3 nucleotides read TGTGCCAGTAGACTAGCGGGGGACTCCTACGAGCAGTACTTC. It encodes CASRLAGDSYEQYF. This sequence joins TRBV19 and TRBJ2-7; the match to TRBD2 covers 11 bases. Germline V CDR1 and CDR2: LNHDA, SQIVND (reference sequence). With 6 bases clipped from V and 0 bases from J, the junction kept 1 base outside the gene matches. The CDR3 loop spans 14 amino acids.

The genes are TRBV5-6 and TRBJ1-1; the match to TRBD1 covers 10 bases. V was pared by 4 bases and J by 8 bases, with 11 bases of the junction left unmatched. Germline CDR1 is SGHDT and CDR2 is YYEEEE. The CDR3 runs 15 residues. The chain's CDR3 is CASSLGTGEWREAFF. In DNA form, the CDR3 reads TGTGCCAGCAGCCTGGGGACAGGGGAGTGGCGGGAAGCTTTCTTT. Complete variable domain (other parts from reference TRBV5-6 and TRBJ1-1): DAGVTQSPTHLIKTRGQQVTLRCSPKSGHDTVSWYQQALGQGPQFIFQYYEEEERQRGNFPDRFSGHQFPNYSSELNVNALLLGDSALYLCASSLGTGEWREAFFGQGTRLTVV.

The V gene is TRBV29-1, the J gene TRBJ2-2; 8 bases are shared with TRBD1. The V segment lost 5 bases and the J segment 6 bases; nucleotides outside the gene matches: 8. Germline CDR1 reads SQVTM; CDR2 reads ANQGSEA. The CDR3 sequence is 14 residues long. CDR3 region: CSVTGQGRAGELFF. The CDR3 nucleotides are TGCAGCGTTACAGGACAGGGTAGAGCCGGGGAGCTGTTTTTT.

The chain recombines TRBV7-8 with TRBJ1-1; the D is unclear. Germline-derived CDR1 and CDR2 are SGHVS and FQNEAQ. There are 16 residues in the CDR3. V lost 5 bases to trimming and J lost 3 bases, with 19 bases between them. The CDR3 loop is CASSPERVRRDTEAFF. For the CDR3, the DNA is TGTGCCAGCAGCCCAGAGAGGGTGCGTCGGGACACTGAAGCTTTCTTT.